The 30 T cell receptor beta chains reported below all come from one sample, sequenced in a study of blood T cell repertoires in COVID-19. Profiled with immunoSEQ multiplex PCR; TCRdb holds only in-frame clones, not every one. The sample records under 200,000 clones, 65% to 90% being singletons. Sequenced material: PBMCs or T cells enriched from blood (not recorded which). These receptors originate from a woman in her sixties with acute COVID-19.

This clone occurred a few times. The chain joins TRBV30 to TRBJ1-2, with D possibly TRBD1 on 5 matching bases. Trimming took 2 bases from V and 8 from J, leaving 18 bases between them. The CDR3 is made up of 14 amino acids. In germline, CDR1 is GTSNPN, CDR2 SVGIG (reference sequence). As DNA, the CDR3 is TGTGCCTGGAGTACCGGGAGGTGGGGACGGGGCTACACCTTC. Its protein product is CAWSTGRWGRGYTF.

The rearrangement links TRBV30 to TRBJ2-5; D is uncertain. Germline V gene lookup returns CDR1 GTSNPN and CDR2 SVGIG (reference sequence). V lost 2 bases, J lost 0 bases, and 7 bases lay in between. The CDR3 loop spans 13 amino acids. CDR3 sequence reads: CAWSMGYQETQYF. In DNA, the CDR3 is TGTGCCTGGAGTATGGGCTACCAAGAGACCCAGTACTTC.

The V and J genes are TRBV9 and TRBJ2-2; TRBD2 aligns across 9 bases. The CDR3 contains 16 residues. The V gene end was trimmed by 4 bases and the J gene end by 7 bases; junction bases not matched to a gene: 11. CDR1 is SGDLS and CDR2 is YYNGEE in the germline V gene. CDR3 residues: CASSPLAGKSSGELFF. CDR3 coding DNA: TGTGCCAGCAGCCCACTAGCGGGTAAAAGTAGCGGGGAGCTGTTTTTT.

The chain uses TRBV7-2 and TRBJ2-1, with 13 nucleotides matching TRBD2. The CDR3 is made up of 16 amino acids. V was clipped by 1 base and J by 9 bases; unmatched bases: 6. Looked up from germline, CDR1 is SGHTA and CDR2 is FQGNSA. The CDR3 sequence: CASSLDSLAGGIEQFF. In DNA form, the CDR3 reads TGTGCCAGCAGCTTAGATTCACTAGCGGGGGGGATTGAGCAGTTCTTC.

CDR3 sequence (DNA): TGTGCCAGCAGGCCCCGAACGCGGGAGGGCCGTCCCTACAATGAGCAGTTCTTC. This gives the protein CASRPRTREGRPYNEQFF. V and J are TRBV27 and TRBJ2-1; 9 bases are a match to TRBD2. CDR3 size: 18 residues. Germline CDR1 and CDR2: MNHEY and SMNVEV (reference sequence). V lost 6 bases and J lost 2; bases outside the gene matches: 14.

The rearrangement joins TRBV2 to TRBJ2-7, with 7 positions matching TRBD2. Germline CDR1 SNHLY, CDR2 FYNNEI. With 5 bases clipped from V and 5 bases from J, the junction kept 3 bases outside the gene matches. The CDR3 consists of 12 residues. CDR3 sequence reads: CASSLTSHEQYF. DNA of the CDR3: TGTGCCAGCAGTTTGACTAGCCACGAGCAGTACTTC.

The CDR3 coding sequence is TGTGCCAGCAGGCCCACCGGGACAGGGAGGAAACTGTTTTTT. Translated: CASRPTGTGRKLFF. The gene calls are TRBV28 and TRBJ1-4; 9 bases are shared with TRBD1. CDR3 size: 14 residues. Germline assignment: CDR1 MDHEN and CDR2 SYDVKM. With V trimmed by 6 bases and J by 11 bases, 10 bases remained unmatched.

This clone has only one observation. The chain recombines TRBV7-2 with TRBJ1-2; 8 bases line up with TRBD1. The V gene end was trimmed by 8 bases and the J gene end by 6 bases; junction bases not matched to a gene: 2. The CDR3 consists of 11 residues. CDR1 is SGHTA, CDR2 FQGNSA, per germline. Here the CDR3 reads CASQGADGYTF. The CDR3 DNA is TGTGCCAGCCAGGGGGCAGATGGCTACACCTTC.

The chain recombines TRBV18 with TRBJ1-4, with 10 bases aligning to TRBD1. The CDR3 covers 15 residues. Germline CDR1 KGHSH, CDR2 LQKENI. The V gene end was trimmed by 3 bases and the J gene end by 10 bases; junction bases not matched to a gene: 8. For the CDR3, the DNA is TGTGCCAGCTCACCGGGGGACAGGGGATTTGGAAAACTGTTTTTT. It yields the protein CASSPGDRGFGKLFF.

This clone was recorded only once. The chain has TRBV11-3 and TRBJ2-3, with 12 positions matching TRBD2. J was trimmed by 2 bases and V by 5 bases; bases with no gene match: 5. CDR3 length: 16 amino acids. CDR1 is SGHNT, CDR2 YENEEA, per germline. The CDR3 is CASSQGTSGSTDTQYF. DNA for the CDR3: TGTGCCAGCAGCCAAGGGACTAGCGGGTCCACAGATACGCAGTATTTT.

The table lists this clone with a few counts. The chain couples TRBV19 to TRBJ2-3, with 10 positions matching TRBD2. The CDR3 totals 17 residues. In germline, CDR1 is LNHDA, CDR2 SQIVND (reference sequence). Trimming at V came to 4 bases and at J to 3 bases, leaving 10 bases not matched to a gene. The CDR3 sequence: CASSTFRTSGYTDTQYF. CDR3 DNA: TGTGCCAGTAGTACTTTTCGGACTAGCGGTTATACAGATACGCAGTATTTT.

The V call is TRBV5-4, the J call TRBJ2-2; 7 bases align to TRBD2. The ends lost 1 base at V and 0 bases at J; junction bases unmatched: 3. CDR3 length: 16 residues. CDR1 and CDR2 (germline): SGHNT, YYREEE (reference sequence). The CDR3 sequence is CASSLMGGSNTGELFF. The DNA for the CDR3 is TGTGCCAGCAGCTTGATGGGGGGGTCGAACACCGGGGAGCTGTTTTTT.

This sequence joins TRBV24-1 and TRBJ1-2; unclear D gene. Trimming pared 3 bases from V and 3 bases from J, leaving 7 bases between. Germline loops: CDR1 KGHDR, CDR2 SFDVKD. The length of the CDR3 is 13 residues. CDR3 bases: TGTGCCACCAGTGATGGGCAAGACTATGGCTACACCTTC. Protein sequence: CATSDGQDYGYTF.

In this sample, this clone turned up a few times. This CDR3 is CASSQGQGAWTEAFF. Written as DNA, the CDR3 is TGTGCCAGCAGTCAAGGGCAGGGGGCATGGACTGAAGCTTTCTTT. The chain employs TRBV6-2 or TRBV6-3 and TRBJ1-1; 8 bases align to TRBD1. Germline lookup yields CDR1 MNHEY and CDR2 SVGEGT. V trimming: 5 bases; J trimming: 5 bases; junction bases outside the gene matches: 10. The CDR3 sequence is 15 residues long.

J is TRBJ2-2 and V is TRBV7-2; 9 bases line up with TRBD1. V was clipped by 5 bases and J by 7 bases; unmatched bases: 8. The CDR3 contains 15 residues. Germline V gene lookup returns CDR1 SGHTA and CDR2 FQGNSA. The CDR3 nucleotides are TGTGCCAGCAGCCCAGGGACAGGGAAGAACGGGGAGCTGTTTTTT. Residues: CASSPGTGKNGELFF.

The chain has TRBV19 and TRBJ2-2, with a weak D call TRBD2 (6 bases). The germline CDR1 and CDR2 sequences are LNHDA and SQIVND (reference sequence). Trimming took 4 bases from V and 8 from J, leaving 11 bases between them. The CDR3 is 13 residues long. CDR3 loop: CASSTGAGGELFF. CDR3 sequence (DNA): TGTGCCAGTAGTACGGGTGCGGGGGGGGAGCTGTTTTTT.

This clone has a single count. This chain connects TRBV6-1 to TRBJ1-2; D remains ambiguous. Between the trimmed V and J ends, which lost 3 bases and 7 bases, there was a span of 12 bases. The CDR3 extends over 13 amino acids. Germline V gene lookup returns CDR1 MNHNS and CDR2 SASEGT. The DNA of the CDR3 is TGTGCCAGCAGTGAGCCAGATGTACGTGGCTACACCTTC. It is translated as CASSEPDVRGYTF.

The chain is built from TRBV10-3 and TRBJ2-7; the match to TRBD2 covers 15 bases. The ends lost 0 bases at V and 7 bases at J; junction bases unmatched: 7. The CDR3 runs 17 residues. Germline CDR1 reads ENHRY; CDR2 reads SYGVKD. The CDR3 nucleotides are TGTGCCATCAGTGAGTCCTCGGGACTAGCGGGAGGCGGGGAGCAGTACTTC. It codes for CAISESSGLAGGGEQYF.

This clone was seen more than once but under ten times. The chain uses TRBV7-9 and TRBJ1-5; 8 bases agree with TRBD1. V gave up 2 bases and J gave up 1 base; unmatched junction bases: 13. Germline V gene data show CDR1 as SEHNR and CDR2 as FQNEAQ (reference sequence). This CDR3 region has 19 residues. CDR3: CASSLRPGGAPLSNQPQHF. The CDR3 DNA is TGTGCCAGCAGCTTAAGGCCAGGGGGCGCCCCGTTGAGCAATCAGCCCCAGCATTTT.

The chain joins TRBV5-1 to TRBJ2-1, with TRBD1 matching over 8 bases. Germline CDR1 reads SGHRS; CDR2 reads YFSETQ. Losses at the gene ends were 2 bases for V and 6 bases for J; bases not matched to a gene: 7. This CDR3 contains 15 residues. CDR3 amino acids: CASSFGQGLGNEQFF. The CDR3 DNA is TGCGCCAGCAGCTTCGGACAGGGTTTAGGCAATGAGCAGTTCTTC.

The chain's CDR3 is CASSLDSGERTDTQYF. The CDR3 DNA follows: TGTGCCAGCAGCTTAGATAGTGGAGAACGGACAGATACGCAGTATTTT. The chain uses TRBV11-3 and TRBJ2-3, with no clear D. This CDR3 comprises 16 residues. Trimming stripped 0 bases from V and 3 bases from J, with 13 bases between. In germline, CDR1 is SGHNT, CDR2 YENEEA.

For this clone: Other nucleotide sequences from this sample produce the same CDR3. The CDR3 sequence is CASSRDRGHEQYF. The CDR3 DNA reads TGTGCCAGCAGCCGGGACAGGGGCCACGAGCAGTACTTC. This sequence joins TRBV6-5 and TRBJ2-7; TRBD1 matches 10 bases. Germline V gene data show CDR1 as MNHEY and CDR2 as SVGAGI. The ends lost 6 bases at V and 5 bases at J; junction bases unmatched: 4. The CDR3 is 13 amino acids.

The chain uses TRBV5-4 and TRBJ1-2; 7 bases match TRBD1. J lost 3 bases, V lost 4 bases, and 9 bases had no gene match. The germline V gene encodes CDR1 SGHNT and CDR2 YYREEE (reference sequence). The CDR3 is 15 residues long. The CDR3 loop is CASSAGTANYYGYTF. For the CDR3, the DNA is TGTGCCAGCAGCGCCGGGACAGCCAACTACTATGGCTACACCTTC. Drawing the rest from reference TRBV5-4 and TRBJ1-2, the complete variable domain is ETGVTQSPTHLIKTRGQQVTLRCSSQSGHNTVSWYQQALGQGPQFIFQYYREEENGRGNFPPRFSGLQFPNYSSELNVNALELDDSALYLCASSAGTANYYGYTFGSGTRLTVV.

The rearrangement joins TRBV28 to TRBJ2-3; TRBD1 is a possible D gene (7 bases). The germline gives CDR1 MDHEN, CDR2 SYDVKM. This CDR3 is built from 14 residues. V dropped 7 bases and J dropped 4 bases, with 15 bases sitting between them. Here the CDR3 reads CASTPGDSSDTQYF. The CDR3 bases are TGTGCCAGCACCCCGGGGGACAGTTCAGATACGCAGTATTTT.

This chain joins TRBV5-5 and TRBJ2-7, with D unresolved. The V end lost 1 base, the J end lost 4 bases, and 6 bases lay between the germline ends. CDR1 is SGHKS and CDR2 is YYEKEE in the germline V gene (reference sequence). This CDR3 is 12 amino acids long. CDR3 protein: CASSLLGYEQYF. CDR3 in DNA: TGTGCCAGCAGCTTGCTAGGATACGAGCAGTACTTC.

This chain uses TRBV9 with TRBJ2-7; 13 bases align to TRBD2. The CDR3 is 15 amino acids. The V gene end was trimmed by 0 bases and the J gene end by 6 bases; junction bases not matched to a gene: 3. CDR1 is SGDLS and CDR2 is YYNGEE in the germline V gene. CDR3 protein: CASSVGGLAGPEQYF. In nucleotides, the CDR3 is TGTGCCAGCAGCGTAGGGGGACTAGCGGGACCCGAGCAGTACTTC.

This chain joins TRBV9 and TRBJ1-2, with 8 positions matching TRBD1. The CDR3 totals 15 residues. Germline-derived CDR1 and CDR2 are SGDLS and YYNGEE. V trimming: 2 bases; J trimming: 0 bases; junction bases outside the gene matches: 3. The CDR3, as DNA: TGTGCCAGCAGCGTTACAGGGGGGCCTAACTATGGCTACACCTTC. This gives the protein CASSVTGGPNYGYTF.

V is TRBV12-3 or TRBV12-4 and J is TRBJ1-2; D not resolved. There are 13 residues in the CDR3. Trimming cost V 5 bases and J 7 bases, with 14 bases left between them. The CDR3 region has the DNA TGTGCCAGCAGTCCCCTAGGAGTGTCTGGCTACACCTTC. Residues: CASSPLGVSGYTF.

V is TRBV19 and J is TRBJ1-2; a weak D match, TRBD1 (6 bases). Germline-derived CDR1 and CDR2 are LNHDA and SQIVND (reference sequence). The CDR3 has 13 amino acids. Trimming took 8 bases from V and 6 from J, leaving 16 bases between them. Written as DNA, the CDR3 is TGTGCCAGTGGGGGCAGGGCGGTTAATGGCTACACCTTC. Protein product: CASGGRAVNGYTF.

The V and J genes are TRBV5-1 and TRBJ2-7, with a weak D call TRBD1 (5 bases). V lost 5 bases and J 3 bases, leaving 9 bases between the germline ends. Germline-derived CDR1 and CDR2 are SGHRS and YFSETQ. The CDR3 has 12 amino acids. Here the CDR3 reads CASRQDSYEQYF. In nucleotides, the CDR3 is TGCGCCAGCAGGCAAGACAGCTACGAGCAGTACTTC.